This T cell receptor beta chain was sequenced for a study of blood T cell repertoires in COVID-19. Sequencing was performed with immunoSEQ multiplex PCR; in TCRdb, only in-frame clones are kept and a portion is missing. Here the sample spans 130,000 to 150,000 clones, over 75% being singletons. The CDR3 sequence is 14 residues long. Trimming removed 8 bases at V and 1 base at J, with 15 bases between. The germline V gene has CDR1 MDHEN and CDR2 SYDVKM. This sequence joins TRBV28 and TRBJ2-7, with a possible D match to TRBD2 (5 bases). The sample consisted of PBMCs or T cells enriched from blood (not recorded which). The source is a woman aged 30 to 39 with acute COVID-19. The CDR3 spells CASGPSRPSYEQYF. The CDR3 DNA reads TGTGCCAGCGGACCTAGCCGGCCGTCCTACGAGCAGTACTTC.